The entry below gives a single T cell receptor beta chain sequence along with its context. Methods used by the authors: Estimation of nucleated cell counts relied on the amplification of reference gene primers. Measured with immunoSEQ multiplex PCR; TCRdb has only the in-frame clones, and not every one. Clone size and V and J calls were adopted from that table, with D and trimming inferred from the DNA. The profile covers roughly 200,000 clones, with roughly 87% appearing a single time and roughly 21% taken by the ten largest. This CDR3 has 15 residues. Germline loops: CDR1 LGHNA, CDR2 YNFKEQ. V lost 4 bases and J lost 5; bases outside the gene matches: 7. The data were obtained in a study of blood T cell repertoires in COVID-19. The overall study: Donors in the United States, Italy and Spain gave samples during acute or convalescent COVID-19. The analysed material was cDNA or gDNA that came from T cells, B-cell-depleted T cells, or PBMCs.

This TCR was recovered from a man aged 55 to 70 with active or convalescent COVID-19. This sequence joins TRBV4-2 and TRBJ2-2, with 7 bases matching TRBD2. Sequenced sample: peripheral blood. The chain's CDR3 is CASSLGGIVTGELFF. The CDR3 coding sequence is TGTGCCAGCAGCCTCGGGGGGATCGTGACCGGGGAGCTGTTTTTT.